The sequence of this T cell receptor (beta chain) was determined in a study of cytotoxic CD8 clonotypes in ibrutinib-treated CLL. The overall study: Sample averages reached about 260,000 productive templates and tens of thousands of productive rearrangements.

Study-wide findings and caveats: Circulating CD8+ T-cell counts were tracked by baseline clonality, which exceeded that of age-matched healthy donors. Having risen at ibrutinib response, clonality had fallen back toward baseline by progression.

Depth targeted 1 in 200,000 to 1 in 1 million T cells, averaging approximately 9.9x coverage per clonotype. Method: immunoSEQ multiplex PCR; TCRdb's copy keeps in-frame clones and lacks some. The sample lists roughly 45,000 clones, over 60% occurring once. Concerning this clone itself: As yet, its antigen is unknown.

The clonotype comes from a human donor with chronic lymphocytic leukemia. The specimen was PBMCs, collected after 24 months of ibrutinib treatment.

CDR3 nucleotides: TGCGCCAGCAGTGAGTCGGACAGGAGGAACACTGAAGCTTTCTTT. It yields the protein CASSESDRRNTEAFF. The chain joins TRBV10-2 to TRBJ1-1, with 7 bases aligning to TRBD1. Per the germline V gene, CDR1 is WSHSY and CDR2 is SAAADI. V lost 0 bases to trimming and J lost 1 base; unmatched junction nucleotides: 2. The CDR3 is made up of 15 amino acids.